The 29 T cell receptor beta chains below come from one sample, sequenced in a study of cytomegalovirus exposure and HLA in healthy donors. With 60 Vbeta and 13 Jbeta primers, the PCR was carried out. Profiling relied on immunoSEQ multiplex PCR, and the TCRdb table lists in-frame clones only, not all of them. In the table there are a few hundred thousand clones, about 85% of which are singletons. The specimen sequenced was PBMCs. The receptors shown here come from a woman in her 50s in good health and CMV-seropositive.

The J gene is TRBJ2-2, the V gene TRBV25-1, with D perhaps TRBD1 (5 bases). Trimming left V 5 bases short and J 5 bases short, with 15 bases between. The length of the CDR3 is 15 residues. Looked up from germline, CDR1 is MGHDK and CDR2 is SYGVNS. In DNA form, the CDR3 reads TGTGCCAGCAGTAATAACAGGATCTCAACCGGGGAGCTGTTTTTT. This gives the protein CASSNNRISTGELFF.

The chain joins TRBV7-9 to TRBJ2-2, with 9 bases fitting TRBD1. The V segment lost 4 bases and the J segment 4 bases; nucleotides outside the gene matches: 7. The germline CDR1 and CDR2 sequences are SEHNR and FQNEAQ (reference sequence). This CDR3 comprises 16 residues. Here the CDR3 DNA reads TGTGCCAGCAGCTCAGGAGGACAGGGGCGCACCGGGGAGCTGTTTTTT. Translation gives CASSSGGQGRTGELFF.

The V gene is TRBV5-1, the J gene TRBJ2-6, with TRBD1 matching over 7 bases. The CDR3 runs to 17 residues. Germline loops: CDR1 SGHRS, CDR2 YFSETQ. V shed 4 bases and J 0 bases; nucleotides not matched to a gene: 7. DNA for the CDR3: TGCGCCAGCAGCGTAAACAGGGGTAGCTCTGGGGCCAACGTCCTGACTTTC. It yields the protein CASSVNRGSSGANVLTF.

The chain couples TRBV6-5 to TRBJ2-7, with 7 bases matching TRBD1. This CDR3 has 14 amino acids. Germline values: CDR1 MNHEY, CDR2 SVGAGI. V lost 6 bases to trimming and J lost 0 bases; unmatched junction nucleotides: 5. Written as DNA, the CDR3 is TGTGCCAGCAGCCAGGACAGGACCTCCTACGAGCAGTACTTC. Amino acid sequence: CASSQDRTSYEQYF.

In this sample, this clone turned up once. The junction departs from the called germline gene at one end, perhaps through a read error. The J gene is TRBJ2-3, the V gene TRBV6-5; TRBD2 is a possible D gene (6 bases). CDR1 MNHEY and CDR2 SVGAGI come from the germline V gene. CDR3 length equals 14 residues. The CDR3 nucleotides read TGTGCCAGCACTTACCAGCGGGGCACAGATACGCAGTATTTT. As protein: CASTYQRGTDTQYF.

The chain has TRBV10-3 and TRBJ1-2, with no clear D. Trimming took off 3 bases at V and 3 bases at J, with 11 bases between the two ends. Germline CDR1 ENHRY, CDR2 SYGVKD. The CDR3 runs 14 residues. CDR3 amino acids: CAISDRVADYGYTF. CDR3 nucleotide sequence: TGTGCCATCAGTGATAGAGTAGCAGACTATGGCTACACCTTC.

The V and J genes are TRBV5-1 and TRBJ1-1; TRBD1 is a possible D gene (5 bases). Per germline, CDR1 SGHRS and CDR2 YFSETQ. V dropped 4 bases and J dropped 3 bases, with 10 bases sitting between them. The CDR3 sequence is 13 residues long. Written as DNA, the CDR3 is TGCGCCAGCAGCATATCAGGGTACACTGAAGCTTTCTTT. Residues: CASSISGYTEAFF.

The V gene is TRBV7-7, the J gene TRBJ1-1; D uncertain. The V gene lost 2 bases and the J gene lost 5 bases, with 9 bases spanning the gap. Germline CDR1 and CDR2: SSHAT and FNYEAQ (reference sequence). This CDR3 has 13 amino acids. The CDR3 nucleotides read TGTGCCAGCAGCTTACTCCGGGAAACTGAAGCTTTCTTT. Translation gives CASSLLRETEAFF.

This clone was found a few times. The chain is built from TRBV11-2 and TRBJ2-5; D gene uncertain. The J call may be mistaken, given a closer DNA end match to TRBJ2-7. Per germline, CDR1 SGHAT and CDR2 FQNNGV. The CDR3 sequence is 14 residues long. The CDR3 is CASSLGRISYEQYF. The DNA for the CDR3 is TGTGCCAGCAGCTTAGGGCGGATCTCCTACGAGCAGTACTTC.

V is TRBV9 and J is TRBJ2-5; D gene ambiguous. The germline CDR1 and CDR2 sequences are SGDLS and YYNGEE. This CDR3 spans 16 amino acids. Trimming removed 0 bases from V and 0 bases from J, with 12 bases in between. The DNA for the CDR3 is TGTGCCAGCAGCGTAGGACCCACAGTGTACCAAGAGACCCAGTACTTC. Amino acid sequence: CASSVGPTVYQETQYF.

J is TRBJ1-1 and V is TRBV30; no clear D gene. The CDR3 length is 11 residues. The germline CDR1 and CDR2 sequences are GTSNPN and SVGIG (reference sequence). The germline V and J ends were trimmed by 4 bases and 6 bases, with 9 bases remaining between them. DNA for the CDR3: TGTGCCTGGACATCCAGCGCTGAAGCTTTCTTT. It codes for CAWTSSAEAFF.

The V call is TRBV19, the J call TRBJ2-2, with D tentatively TRBD2 (6 bases). CDR1 and CDR2 (germline): LNHDA, SQIVND (reference sequence). There are 15 residues in the CDR3. Trimming removed 6 bases at V and 4 bases at J, with 15 bases between. CDR3 region: CASSSGRRFTGELFF. CDR3 nucleotides: TGTGCCAGTAGCAGCGGGCGACGGTTCACCGGGGAGCTGTTTTTT. Complete variable domain (other parts from reference TRBV19 and TRBJ2-2): DGGITQSPKYLFRKEGQNVTLSCEQNLNHDAMYWYRQDPGQGLRLIYYSQIVNDFQKGDIAEGYSVSREKKESFPLTVTSAQKNPTAFYLCASSSGRRFTGELFFGEGSRLTVL.

This clone was observed at least ten times. V and J are TRBV6-4 and TRBJ2-3; a weak D match, TRBD1 (5 bases). Germline loops: CDR1 MRHNA, CDR2 SNTAGT. The germline V and J ends were trimmed by 2 bases and 0 bases, with 9 bases remaining between them. The CDR3 contains 15 residues. CDR3 residues: CASSDNTGSTDTQYF. The CDR3 DNA follows: TGTGCCAGCAGTGACAATACAGGTAGCACAGATACGCAGTATTTT.

V is TRBV9 and J is TRBJ2-7; TRBD1 is a possible D gene (6 bases). Trimming stripped 4 bases from V and 2 bases from J, with 13 bases between. This CDR3 is 14 amino acids long. Germline V CDR1 and CDR2: SGDLS, YYNGEE. The CDR3 protein is CASSPRGVTYEQYF. DNA of the CDR3: TGTGCCAGCAGCCCCAGGGGAGTAACCTACGAGCAGTACTTC.

The V gene is TRBV7-6, the J gene TRBJ1-6; 9 bases align to TRBD1. CDR1 and CDR2 (germline): SGHVS, FNYEAQ. With V trimmed by 3 bases and J by 7 bases, 7 bases remained unmatched. The CDR3 has 16 residues. The CDR3 coding sequence is TGTGCCAGCAGCTTGGACCCGGGACAGGGAAATTCACCCCTCCACTTT. This translates into CASSLDPGQGNSPLHF. Based on the CDR3 plus reference TRBV7-6 and TRBJ1-6, the full variable domain is GAGVSQSPRYKVTKRGQDVALRCDPISGHVSLYWYRQALGQGPEFLTYFNYEAQQDKSGLPNDRFSAERPEGSISTLTIQRTEQRDSAMYRCASSLDPGQGNSPLHFGNGTRLTVT.

This chain uses TRBV6-6 with TRBJ1-2; D possibly corresponds to TRBD1 (5 bases). Germline V gene sequence: CDR1 MNHNY, CDR2 SVGAGI (reference sequence). Deletions cut 5 bases from V and 4 bases from J, with 14 bases between. This CDR3 contains 14 residues. The CDR3 here is CASSRQGAIYGYTF. CDR3 coding DNA: TGTGCCAGCAGTCGACAAGGGGCCATCTATGGCTACACCTTC.

V gene TRBV7-2 combines with J gene TRBJ2-1; 11 nucleotides agree with TRBD1. J gave up 9 bases and V 1 base, and 8 bases lay outside the gene matches. The CDR3 extends over 16 amino acids. In germline, CDR1 is SGHTA, CDR2 FQGNSA. CDR3 loop: CASSLGSGTGGSEQFF. The CDR3 DNA is TGTGCCAGCAGCTTAGGCTCCGGGACAGGGGGAAGTGAGCAGTTCTTC.

This sequence joins TRBV28 and TRBJ1-1; maybe TRBD1 (5 bases). The CDR3 covers 13 residues. Germline V gives CDR1 MDHEN, CDR2 SYDVKM. With 11 bases removed from V and 2 bases from J, the gap between germline ends came to 15 bases. CDR3 sequence: CASRRQGNTEAFF. The CDR3 DNA is TGTGCCTCCCGAAGGCAGGGTAACACTGAAGCTTTCTTT.

The chain is built from TRBV6-5 and TRBJ1-1; weak D call: TRBD1 (5 bases). Germline CDR1 is MNHEY and CDR2 is SVGAGI. The CDR3 contains 15 residues. V was clipped by 2 bases and J by 1 base, with 11 bases between them. This CDR3 reads CASSYGRGGNTEAFF. The DNA for the CDR3 is TGTGCCAGCAGTTACGGGCGGGGGGGGAACACTGAAGCTTTCTTT.

This chain joins TRBV20-1 and TRBJ1-2; TRBD1 matches at 8 bases. Germline-derived CDR1 and CDR2 are DFQATT and SNEGSKA (reference sequence). This CDR3 is built from 11 residues. V lost 3 bases and J lost 11; bases outside the gene matches: 5. The CDR3 DNA follows: TGCAGTGCTAGCCCCGGACAGGGATACACCTTC. It codes for CSASPGQGYTF.

This clone showed up just once. The chain joins TRBV6-5 to TRBJ1-2, with 11 bases aligning to TRBD1. With 3 bases clipped from V and 6 bases from J, the junction kept 6 bases outside the gene matches. CDR1 and CDR2 (germline): MNHEY, SVGAGI. CDR3 size: 15 residues. The DNA of the CDR3 is TGTGCCAGCAGTTATTACCGGACAGGGGGCGATGGCTACACCTTC. It codes for CASSYYRTGGDGYTF.

The gene calls are TRBV27 and TRBJ2-1; 9 bases are shared with TRBD1. Trimming at V came to 6 bases and at J to 5 bases, leaving 8 bases not matched to a gene. CDR1 is MNHEY, CDR2 SMNVEV, per germline (reference sequence). The CDR3 is 15 amino acids. The CDR3 region is CASRVPGTGNNEQFF. CDR3 nucleotides: TGTGCCAGCAGGGTTCCCGGGACAGGGAACAATGAGCAGTTCTTC.

This clone was seen just once. The chain uses TRBV30 and TRBJ2-1, with D tentatively TRBD1 (6 bases). Germline V gene data show CDR1 as GTSNPN and CDR2 as SVGIG (reference sequence). The CDR3 consists of 14 residues. V was shortened by 3 bases and J by 5 bases, with 14 bases between the two germline ends. The CDR3 nucleotides are TGTGCCTGGAGAGTCGGACAGACGAACAATGAGCAGTTCTTC. It codes for CAWRVGQTNNEQFF.

This rearrangement joins TRBV30 to TRBJ2-1; the D gene is possibly TRBD2 (5 bases). The CDR3 has 13 residues. The V gene lost 6 bases and the J gene lost 4 bases, with 13 bases spanning the gap. Germline lookup yields CDR1 GTSNPN and CDR2 SVGIG (reference sequence). The CDR3 nucleotides are TGTGCCTGCCCCCGGGATCTATACAATGAGCAGTTCTTC. Protein: CACPRDLYNEQFF.

This clone appeared a single time. This chain links TRBV6-1 with TRBJ2-1; possibly TRBD1 for D (5 bases). Trimming removed 4 bases at V and 4 bases at J, with 11 bases between. The CDR3 consists of 14 residues. The germline gives CDR1 MNHNS, CDR2 SASEGT. CDR3 sequence (DNA): TGTGCCAGCAGTGGCGTCCCAGGGTACAATGAGCAGTTCTTC. This sequence encodes CASSGVPGYNEQFF.

This clone was detected only once. The genes are TRBV30 and TRBJ2-2; D ambiguous. Germline CDR1 is GTSNPN and CDR2 is SVGIG (reference sequence). CDR3 length equals 14 residues. Trimming cost V 2 bases and J 3 bases, with 10 bases left between them. In DNA, the CDR3 is TGTGCCTGGAGTCTTACTATAGACACCGGGGAGCTGTTTTTT. This encodes CAWSLTIDTGELFF. Full variable domain (rest looked up from reference TRBV30 and TRBJ2-2): SQTIHQWPATLVQPVGSPLSLECTVEGTSNPNLYWYRQAAGRGLQLLFYSVGIGQISSEVPQNLSASRPQDRQFILSSKKLLLSDSGFYLCAWSLTIDTGELFFGEGSRLTVL.

The chain combines TRBV6-4 with TRBJ2-1, with TRBD1 matching 8 bases. In germline, CDR1 is MRHNA, CDR2 SNTAGT. This CDR3 spans 15 amino acids. V was pared by 5 bases and J by 8 bases, with 11 bases of the junction left unmatched. The CDR3 here is CASSIQGAPGDEQFF. In nucleotides, the CDR3 is TGTGCCAGCAGTATTCAGGGGGCGCCAGGGGATGAGCAGTTCTTC.

CDR3 DNA: TGTGCCAGCAGCTCCGATAGGGGCGCGAAATCACCCCTCCACTTT. Translation gives CASSSDRGAKSPLHF. V usage is TRBV5-4 and J usage is TRBJ1-6; tentative D call: TRBD1 (5 bases). V gave up 3 bases and J gave up 10 bases, with 17 bases separating them. This CDR3 region has 15 residues. Germline CDR1 is SGHNT and CDR2 is YYREEE (reference sequence). Full variable domain (remainder filled in from reference TRBV5-4 and TRBJ1-6): ETGVTQSPTHLIKTRGQQVTLRCSSQSGHNTVSWYQQALGQGPQFIFQYYREEENGRGNFPPRFSGLQFPNYSSELNVNALELDDSALYLCASSSDRGAKSPLHFGNGTRLTVT.

The rearrangement joins TRBV13 to TRBJ1-2; possible D gene TRBD1, 6 bases. Between the trimmed V and J ends, which lost 2 bases and 8 bases, there was a span of 12 bases. Looked up from germline, CDR1 is PRHDT and CDR2 is FYEKMQ (reference sequence). CDR3 length: 13 amino acids. CDR3 DNA: TGTGCCAGCAGCTTAAGCCAGGGGTACGGCTACACCTTC. Translation gives CASSLSQGYGYTF. Combining the CDR3 with reference TRBV13 and TRBJ1-2 gives the whole variable domain AAGVIQSPRHLIKEKRETATLKCYPIPRHDTVYWYQQGPGQDPQFLISFYEKMQSDKGSIPDRFSAQQFSDYHSELNMSSLELGDSALYFCASSLSQGYGYTFGSGTRLTVV.